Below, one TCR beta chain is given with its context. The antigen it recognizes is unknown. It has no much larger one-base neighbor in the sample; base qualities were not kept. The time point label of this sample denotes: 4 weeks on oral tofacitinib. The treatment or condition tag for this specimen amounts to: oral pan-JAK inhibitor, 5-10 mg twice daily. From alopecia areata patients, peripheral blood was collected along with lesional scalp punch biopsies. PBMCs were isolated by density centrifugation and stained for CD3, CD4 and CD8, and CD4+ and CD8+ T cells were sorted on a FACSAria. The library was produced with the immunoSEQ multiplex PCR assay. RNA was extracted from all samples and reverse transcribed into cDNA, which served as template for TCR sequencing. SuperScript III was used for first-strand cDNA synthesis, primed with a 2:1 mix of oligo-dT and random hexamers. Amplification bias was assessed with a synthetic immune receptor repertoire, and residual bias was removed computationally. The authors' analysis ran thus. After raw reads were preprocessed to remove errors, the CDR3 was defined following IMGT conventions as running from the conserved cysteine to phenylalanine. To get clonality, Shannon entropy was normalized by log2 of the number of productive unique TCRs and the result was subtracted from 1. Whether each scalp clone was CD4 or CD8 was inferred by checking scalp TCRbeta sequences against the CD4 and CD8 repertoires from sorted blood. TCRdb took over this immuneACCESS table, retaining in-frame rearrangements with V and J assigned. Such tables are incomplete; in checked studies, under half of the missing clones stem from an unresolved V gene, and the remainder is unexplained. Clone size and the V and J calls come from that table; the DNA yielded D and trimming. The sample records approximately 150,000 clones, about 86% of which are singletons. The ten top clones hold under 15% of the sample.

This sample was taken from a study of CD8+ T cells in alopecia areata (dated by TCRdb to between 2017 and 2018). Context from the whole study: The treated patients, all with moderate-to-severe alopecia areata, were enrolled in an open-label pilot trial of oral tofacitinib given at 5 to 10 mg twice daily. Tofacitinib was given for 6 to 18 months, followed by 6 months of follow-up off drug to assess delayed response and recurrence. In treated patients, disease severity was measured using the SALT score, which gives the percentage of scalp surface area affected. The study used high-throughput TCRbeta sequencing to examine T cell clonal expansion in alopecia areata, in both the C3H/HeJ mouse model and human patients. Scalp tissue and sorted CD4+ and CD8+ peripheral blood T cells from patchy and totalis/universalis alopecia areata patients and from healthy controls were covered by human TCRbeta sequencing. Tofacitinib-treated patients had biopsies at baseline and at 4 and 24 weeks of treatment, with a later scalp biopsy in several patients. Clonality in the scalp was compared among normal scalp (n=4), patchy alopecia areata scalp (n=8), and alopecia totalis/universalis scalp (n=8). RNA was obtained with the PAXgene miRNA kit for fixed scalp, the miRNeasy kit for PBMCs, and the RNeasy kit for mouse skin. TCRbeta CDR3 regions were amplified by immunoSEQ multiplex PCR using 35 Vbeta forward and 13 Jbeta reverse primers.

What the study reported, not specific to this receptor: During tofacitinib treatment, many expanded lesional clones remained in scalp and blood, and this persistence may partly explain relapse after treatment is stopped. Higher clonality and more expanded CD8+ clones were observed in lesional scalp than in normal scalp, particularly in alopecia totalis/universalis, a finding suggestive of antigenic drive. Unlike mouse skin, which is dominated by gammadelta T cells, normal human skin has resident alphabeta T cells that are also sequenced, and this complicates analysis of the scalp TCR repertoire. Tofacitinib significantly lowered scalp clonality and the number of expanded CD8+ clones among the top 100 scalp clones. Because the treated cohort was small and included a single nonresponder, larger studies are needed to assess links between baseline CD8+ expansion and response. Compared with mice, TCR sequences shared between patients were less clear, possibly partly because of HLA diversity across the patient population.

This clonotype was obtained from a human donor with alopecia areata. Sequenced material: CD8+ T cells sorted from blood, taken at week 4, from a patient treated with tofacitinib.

The CDR3: CASSPSWGASGYTF. Read as DNA, the sequence is TGTGCCAGCAGCCCTTCTTGGGGGGCAAGTGGCTACACCTTC. The V and J genes are TRBV9 and TRBJ1-2; a weak D assignment points to TRBD1 (6 bases agree). From cysteine to phenylalanine, the CDR3 is 14 amino acids long. Solely the CDR3 DNA is kept, with 42 bases framed from the first base. The junction carries 17 bases between V and J, which are trimmed by 4 bases and 7 bases respectively. Taken from the germline V gene, the CDR1 and CDR2 loops are SGDLS and YYNGEE.